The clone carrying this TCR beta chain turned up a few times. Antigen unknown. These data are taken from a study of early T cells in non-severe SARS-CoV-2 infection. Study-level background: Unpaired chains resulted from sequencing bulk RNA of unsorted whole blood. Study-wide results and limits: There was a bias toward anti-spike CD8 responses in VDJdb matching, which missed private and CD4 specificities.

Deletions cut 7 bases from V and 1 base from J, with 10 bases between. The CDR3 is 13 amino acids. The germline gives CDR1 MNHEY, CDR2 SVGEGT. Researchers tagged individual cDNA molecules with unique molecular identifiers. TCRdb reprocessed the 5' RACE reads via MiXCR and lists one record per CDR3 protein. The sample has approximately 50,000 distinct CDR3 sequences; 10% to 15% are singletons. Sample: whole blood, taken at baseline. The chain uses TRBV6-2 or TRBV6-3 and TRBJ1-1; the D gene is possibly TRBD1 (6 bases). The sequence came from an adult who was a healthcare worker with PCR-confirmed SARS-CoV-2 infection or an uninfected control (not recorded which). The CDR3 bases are TGTGCCAGCATTTTACAGGGGAACACTGAAGCTTTCTTT. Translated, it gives CASILQGNTEAFF.